This T cell receptor (beta chain) was recorded in a study of radiation and T cells in renal cell carcinoma (dated by TCRdb to the early 2020s). Background on the whole study: In total, approximately 53 samples underwent TCR beta sequencing: about 25 tumors plus 27 peripheral blood samples. In the roughly 54 samples combined, 4,016,671 unique CDR3 nucleotide sequences were found, encoding roughly 2,500,000 unique CDR3 amino acid sequences. What the study reported, not specific to this receptor: Because the trial had a single-armed design, the trial could not examine how radiation dose or scheduling affected the TCR repertoire. No pretreatment tumor biopsies were available, so the baseline intratumoral presence of clonotypes could not be determined. Top tumor clonotypes rose in blood from baseline to 2 weeks post-radiation, then contracted by 4 weeks, suggesting transient expansion of tumor-resident clones. A greater number of dominant CDR3 motifs was detected in irradiated tumors than in control tumors, and a larger share of the repertoire was occupied by these motifs in irradiated tumors than in control tumors. Only small tumor regions of around 0.94 g were available, so intratumoral heterogeneity was not captured. TCR clonality was higher in irradiated tumors than in controls, as the top 100 clonotypes made up an average of about 54% of the repertoire in irradiated tumors compared with 43% in nephrectomy-only tumors.

Following the manufacturer's recommendations, the immunoSEQ kit was used to generate TCR beta libraries from genomic DNA. Library preparation used a first multiplex PCR with proprietary primers, then a second PCR adding unique barcodes, with bead cleanups after each round. A positive control reaction and a negative control reaction, both provided in the kit, were run with every batch of samples. The final libraries underwent checking on an Agilent 4200 TapeStation D1000 ScreenTape, volumetric pooling, and quantification by qPCR. An Illumina NextSeq500 fitted with a MidOutput 150-cycle cartridge performed the sequencing, running 156 Read1 cycles and 15 Index1 cycles with the kit's custom primers. The pooled library was loaded at approximately 0.98 pM with approximately 18% PhiX control spiked in. The source study handled its data this way. Vendor-processed data were analyzed in R, with a clonotype defined as all T cells sharing the same CDR3 nucleotide sequence. For clone abundance analyses, frequencies were normalized to the 10,000 most abundant clones in each sample. Public T cell clones, averaging fewer than five per sample, were removed before analysis. Dominant motifs were analyzed with ImmunoMap using the PAM10 matrix, a gap penalty of 30, and a homology threshold of 0.3, and motifs with a cumulative frequency of at least 0.01 were considered dominant. A difference in abundance of at least 32-fold between compartments was used to define tumor-enriched and baseline blood-enriched clonotypes. Similarity between tumor and blood repertoires was quantified using the Baroni-Urbani and Buser coefficient, and groups were compared with two-tailed Wilcoxon tests in R. Not all clones reach the TCRdb copy of this immuneACCESS table, which keeps in-frame sequences only. Checked studies attribute under half of the gap to unresolved V genes and leave the rest unexplained. The D gene and trimming were derived from the DNA, and the V and J assignments and clone size from that table. Across this sample there are about 16,000 clones, with 50% seen only once. Around 38% of the sample is in the top ten clones.

A note on this clone: Its antigen remains unidentified. Base qualities were left out, and no much larger clone turns up one base away.

Read against the paper, the sample's time point label means: tumor resected at nephrectomy. Reading the label with the study, this specimen's treatment or condition is: 15 Gy SBRT to primary tumor, nephrectomy 4 weeks later. The samples were drawn from a clinical trial, where primary renal cell carcinomas were treated with 15 Gy of stereotactic body radiation therapy and then removed by nephrectomy 4 weeks afterward. Every patient had renal cell carcinoma of clear cell pathology. Tumor processing involved mechanical dissociation, digestion with collagenase/hyaluronidase at 37 degrees C, handling in gentleMACS C tubes, and storage in liquid nitrogen. Genomic DNA for TCR sequencing was prepared using the QIAamp DNA Blood Mini Kit (Qiagen). Samples were included in the analyses only if all quality control checks were passed. CDR1 is given as LGHNA and CDR2 as YNFKEQ, both from the germline V gene. V and J are trimmed by 4 bases and 5 bases, and the gene matches miss 4 bases of the junction. The cysteine opens and the phenylalanine closes a CDR3 of 15 amino acids. Solely the CDR3 DNA is kept, with 45 bases framed from the first base.

The TCR comes from a woman aged 60-75 years with renal cell carcinoma. Sequenced material: tumor tissue, taken from a patient whose treatment included radiotherapy and nephrectomy. The chain links TRBV4-2 with TRBJ2-3; a stretch of 12 junction bases matches TRBD2. The encoded CDR3 is CASSPRTSGEDTQYF. The DNA sequence follows: TGTGCCAGCAGCCCACGGACTAGCGGGGAAGATACGCAGTATTTT.